These 27 T cell receptor beta chains share one sample of origin, sequenced in a study of T cell repertoires in cytomegalovirus infection. These receptors' targets are unknown. MiXCR was run by TCRdb on the reads, yielding one entry per CDR3 protein. This sample has under 500,000 distinct CDR3 sequences, with roughly 46% found just once. Sample: cultured PBMCs, taken from culture after CMV antigen stimulation. The receptors derive from a human donor in good health (CMV status not recorded). Some clones in this sample may be carry-over from other donors' samples.

The rearrangement joins TRBV29-1 to TRBJ2-1; 12 bases align to TRBD2. In germline, CDR1 is SQVTM, CDR2 ANQGSEA. This CDR3 is built from 19 residues. After removal of 7 bases from V and 0 bases from J, the junction contained 16 bases not matched to a gene. DNA for the CDR3: TGCAGCGCCGCCAAGGGGGGTCTAGCGGGGGGGAGCTCCTACAATGAGCAGTTCTTC. Translation gives CSAAKGGLAGGSSYNEQFF.

There are a few counts of this clonotype. The rearrangement uses TRBV7-6 and TRBJ2-1; D is possibly TRBD1 (5 bases). Trimming pared 5 bases from V and 5 bases from J, leaving 10 bases between. Germline V gene sequence: CDR1 SGHVS, CDR2 FNYEAQ. The CDR3 is 13 amino acids. The CDR3: CASSPTDNNEQFF. In DNA form, the CDR3 reads TGTGCCAGCAGCCCGACGGACAACAATGAGCAGTTCTTC.

This clonotype showed up just a few times. The chain joins TRBV28 to TRBJ2-7, with TRBD1 identical over 7 bases. Germline CDR1 is MDHEN and CDR2 is SYDVKM. This CDR3 comprises 14 residues. V trimming: 6 bases; J trimming: 7 bases; junction bases outside the gene matches: 12. DNA for the CDR3: TGTGCCAGCAGCCTGACAGGGTCCACGGGGGAGCAGTACTTC. This sequence encodes CASSLTGSTGEQYF.

This chain links TRBV6-1 with TRBJ1-1, with D hard to call. This CDR3 has 14 amino acids. Germline V gene lookup returns CDR1 MNHNS and CDR2 SASEGT. The V and J ends lost 6 bases and 2 bases respectively, with 13 bases between them. The CDR3 is CASSSQYLNTEAFF. The DNA of the CDR3 is TGTGCCAGCAGCAGTCAGTATCTTAACACTGAAGCTTTCTTT.

This clonotype came up a few times. This chain uses TRBV6-1 with TRBJ2-5, with D perhaps TRBD1 (6 bases). The CDR3 has 14 amino acids. V lost 7 bases to trimming and J lost 5 bases, with 17 bases between them. Germline loops: CDR1 MNHNS, CDR2 SASEGT. The CDR3 sequence is CASNTHRVGETQYF. The CDR3 coding sequence is TGTGCCAGCAATACTCACAGGGTTGGCGAGACCCAGTACTTC.

The table lists this clonotype with a few counts. The rearrangement links TRBV18 to TRBJ2-7; perhaps D is TRBD1 or TRBD2 (5 bases each). The CDR3 is 16 amino acids. Germline V gives CDR1 KGHSH, CDR2 LQKENI. Trimming took off 0 bases at V and 0 bases at J, with 12 bases between the two ends. The CDR3 bases are TGTGCCAGCTCACCACCCGGCAGTGGGGGCTCCTACGAGCAGTACTTC. Translating it yields CASSPPGSGGSYEQYF. Variable domain in full (rest from reference TRBV18 and TRBJ2-7): NAGVMQNPRHLVRRRGQEARLRCSPMKGHSHVYWYRQLPEEGLKFMVYLQKENIIDESGMPKERFSAEFPKEGPSILRIQQVVRGDSAAYFCASSPPGSGGSYEQYFGPGTRLTVT.

This clonotype was counted a few times. In nucleotides, the CDR3 is TGTGCCAGCAGCCCCCTTGGGTCAGCCTATGGCTACACCTTC. This codes for CASSPLGSAYGYTF. The chain joins TRBV7-2 to TRBJ1-2, with no clear D. CDR1 and CDR2 (germline): SGHTA, FQGNSA. V was cut by 5 bases and J by 4 bases, with 14 bases left in between. CDR3 length: 14 amino acids. The full variable domain, with the rest looked up from reference TRBV7-2 and TRBJ1-2, is GAGVSQSPSNKVTEKGKDVELRCDPISGHTALYWYRQSLGQGLEFLIYFQGNSAPDKSGLPSDRFSAERTGGSVSTLTIQRTQQEDSAVYLCASSPLGSAYGYTFGSGTRLTVV.

The V call is TRBV28, the J call TRBJ2-1; D is uncertain. This CDR3 has 17 residues. The V gene lost 3 bases and the J gene lost 3 bases, with 18 bases spanning the gap. CDR1 MDHEN and CDR2 SYDVKM come from the germline V gene. CDR3 nucleotide sequence: TGTGCCAGCAGTTTTATTTCCTGGGGAAAGTACTACAATGAGCAGTTCTTC. Its protein is CASSFISWGKYYNEQFF.

This clonotype was recorded only once. The V and J genes are TRBV20-1 and TRBJ1-1; D unclear. In germline, CDR1 is DFQATT, CDR2 SNEGSKA (reference sequence). V was clipped by 1 base and J by 4 bases, with 13 bases between them. The length of the CDR3 is 14 residues. CDR3 sequence: CSARVAGGSTEAFF. CDR3 coding DNA: TGCAGTGCTAGAGTGGCCGGTGGGAGCACTGAAGCTTTCTTT.

The chain is built from TRBV10-3 and TRBJ2-1; 13 bases line up with TRBD2. This CDR3 region has 16 residues. The trim removed 4 bases at V and 6 bases at J, leaving 6 bases unmatched. Germline loops: CDR1 ENHRY, CDR2 SYGVKD. CDR3: CAISVPRLAGGNEQFF. Here the CDR3 DNA reads TGTGCCATCAGTGTACCACGACTAGCGGGAGGCAATGAGCAGTTCTTC.

The rearrangement links TRBV6-5 to TRBJ2-2; no reliable D call. This CDR3 region has 16 residues. Per germline, CDR1 MNHEY and CDR2 SVGAGI. Deletions cut 10 bases from V and 0 bases from J, with 18 bases between. The CDR3 nucleotides are TGTGCCACCGCTCGAGTAGCAATCGCGAACACCGGGGAGCTGTTTTTT. Encoded protein: CATARVAIANTGELFF.

A few counts support this clonotype. This chain uses TRBV7-2 with TRBJ2-1; D possibly corresponds to TRBD2 (7 bases). V was trimmed by 8 bases and J by 7 bases, leaving 24 bases between them. This CDR3 has 16 residues. Germline CDR1 SGHTA, CDR2 FQGNSA. The chain's CDR3 is CASASGPRGAGNEQFF. The DNA of the CDR3 is TGTGCCAGCGCCAGTGGTCCCCGGGGGGCCGGAAATGAGCAGTTCTTC. The full variable domain, in which reference TRBV7-2 and TRBJ2-1 provide the parts outside the CDR3, is GAGVSQSPSNKVTEKGKDVELRCDPISGHTALYWYRQSLGQGLEFLIYFQGNSAPDKSGLPSDRFSAERTGGSVSTLTIQRTQQEDSAVYLCASASGPRGAGNEQFFGPGTRLTVL.

V usage is TRBV11-2 and J usage is TRBJ2-1, with D possibly TRBD2 on 6 matching bases. In germline, CDR1 is SGHAT, CDR2 FQNNGV. The CDR3 has 14 residues. The V gene lost 5 bases and the J gene lost 6 bases, with 14 bases spanning the gap. The CDR3 sequence: CASSERTIPNEQFF. CDR3 in DNA: TGTGCCAGCAGCGAACGGACTATCCCCAATGAGCAGTTCTTC.

V is TRBV7-9 and J is TRBJ2-1; D possibly matches TRBD1 or TRBD2 (5 bases each). The CDR3 length is 16 residues. Germline V gene data show CDR1 as SEHNR and CDR2 as FQNEAQ (reference sequence). V was pared by 4 bases and J by 8 bases, with 21 bases between. The CDR3 DNA reads as TGTGCCAGCAGCTCTCGGGACGGGCGTGTATTGGATGAGCAGTTCTTC. Amino acid sequence: CASSSRDGRVLDEQFF.

This clonotype was recorded at least ten times. This chain uses TRBV7-2 with TRBJ2-1; 7 bases fit TRBD1. The V and J ends lost 4 bases and 9 bases, in that order; junction bases with no gene match: 3. Germline-derived CDR1 and CDR2 are SGHTA and FQGNSA. This CDR3 region has 12 residues. CDR3 amino acids: CASSSTGVEQFF. CDR3 coding DNA: TGTGCCAGCAGCTCAACAGGGGTTGAGCAGTTCTTC.

The V gene is TRBV12-3 or TRBV12-4, the J gene TRBJ1-2; 8 bases fit TRBD1. V shed 3 bases and J 4 bases; nucleotides not matched to a gene: 4. The CDR3 spans 14 residues. In DNA form, the CDR3 reads TGTGCCAGCAGTTTCGGGACAGGACTCTATGGCTACACCTTC. This sequence encodes CASSFGTGLYGYTF.

This clonotype was counted only a few times. The V and J genes are TRBV2 and TRBJ1-1, with D possibly TRBD1 on 6 matching bases. In germline, CDR1 is SNHLY, CDR2 FYNNEI. V lost 5 bases and J lost 11, with 15 bases in between. The CDR3 is 12 residues long. In nucleotides, the CDR3 is TGTGCCAGCAGTCCCCCGGGGGCGATCGCTTTCTTT. Translated: CASSPPGAIAFF.

The genes are TRBV11-2 and TRBJ2-6; D might be TRBD2 (5 bases). This CDR3 is 17 amino acids long. The V and J ends lost 5 bases and 4 bases respectively, with 18 bases between them. Germline lookup yields CDR1 SGHAT and CDR2 FQNNGV. The DNA of the CDR3 is TGTGCCAGCAGCGCTGGGTTAGCGACGGAAGGGGCCAACGTCCTGACTTTC. Translated, it gives CASSAGLATEGANVLTF.

This sequence joins TRBV3-1 and TRBJ2-5, with 11 bases identical to TRBD2. This CDR3 region has 18 residues. Germline V gene lookup returns CDR1 LGHDT and CDR2 YNNKEL (reference sequence). The V and J ends lost 1 base and 0 bases, in that order; junction bases with no gene match: 7. CDR3 amino acids: CASSQVIAGGQDQETQYF. CDR3 sequence (DNA): TGTGCCAGCAGCCAAGTCATAGCGGGGGGGCAGGACCAAGAGACCCAGTACTTC.

The chain has TRBV11-2 and TRBJ2-3; TRBD2 matches at 7 bases. Germline V gene lookup returns CDR1 SGHAT and CDR2 FQNNGV. This CDR3 spans 17 amino acids. Trimming at V came to 7 bases and at J to 1 base, leaving 14 bases not matched to a gene. The CDR3 region is CASTRAGDGLGTDTQYF. In nucleotides, the CDR3 is TGTGCCAGCACGCGCGCGGGAGATGGACTTGGCACAGATACGCAGTATTTT.

A few counts support this clonotype. The chain has TRBV6-5 and TRBJ2-5; 7 nucleotides agree with TRBD2. V dropped 5 bases and J dropped 1; count of bases not matched to a gene: 7. Germline loops: CDR1 MNHEY, CDR2 SVGAGI. The CDR3 contains 15 residues. CDR3 loop: CASSKMAGVQETQYF. In DNA form, the CDR3 reads TGTGCCAGCAGTAAAATGGCGGGAGTCCAAGAGACCCAGTACTTC.

The chain combines TRBV5-4 with TRBJ2-5; 7 positions match TRBD2. CDR1 is SGHNT, CDR2 YYREEE, per germline (reference sequence). V gave up 1 base and J gave up 5 bases; unmatched junction bases: 8. The CDR3 runs 15 residues. DNA for the CDR3: TGTGCCAGCAGCTTGTCTCTAGCGGCCGACGAGACCCAGTACTTC. Protein product: CASSLSLAADETQYF.

The chain uses TRBV9 and TRBJ2-7; D may match TRBD1 or TRBD2 (5 bases each). The germline CDR1 and CDR2 sequences are SGDLS and YYNGEE. V was shortened by 0 bases and J by 4 bases, with 14 bases between the two germline ends. The CDR3 is 15 residues long. The CDR3 loop reads CASSVGRDAAYEQYF. The CDR3 DNA sequence: TGTGCCAGCAGCGTAGGCCGGGACGCTGCTTACGAGCAGTACTTC.

The chain joins TRBV4-2 to TRBJ1-5, with TRBD1 matching 9 bases. Germline-derived CDR1 and CDR2 are LGHNA and YNFKEQ. The CDR3 has 18 residues. The V gene end was trimmed by 1 base and the J gene end by 6 bases; junction bases not matched to a gene: 13. The DNA of the CDR3 is TGTGCCAGCAGCCAAGCGCCCACCGGGACAGGGATTATTCAGCCCCAGCATTTT. Residues: CASSQAPTGTGIIQPQHF.

The rearrangement links TRBV29-1 to TRBJ2-3, with 7 bases matching TRBD2. From germline, CDR1 is SQVTM and CDR2 ANQGSEA. The length of the CDR3 is 15 residues. The V and J ends lost 1 base and 1 base, in that order; junction bases with no gene match: 5. The CDR3 nucleotides read TGCAGCGTTGAAGGCACGGGGGGTCGCACAGATACGCAGTATTTT. Its protein product is CSVEGTGGRTDTQYF.

The chain is built from TRBV24-1 and TRBJ2-3; D may correspond to TRBD1 or TRBD2 (5 bases each). There are 14 residues in the CDR3. The germline V and J ends were trimmed by 9 bases and 1 base, with 13 bases remaining between them. Germline lookup yields CDR1 KGHDR and CDR2 SFDVKD. The CDR3 is CATGGNGGTDTQYF. CDR3 nucleotides: TGTGCCACCGGGGGTAACGGGGGCACAGATACGCAGTATTTT.

This clonotype has only a few counts. This sequence joins TRBV5-3 and TRBJ1-5; 9 nucleotides align to TRBD1. TRBV5-3 is given ORF status, its function remaining uncertain. Unmatched junction bases numbered 9, after V lost 8 bases and J lost 3 bases. The CDR3 loop spans 15 amino acids. The CDR3 DNA follows: TGTGCCAGCAGCATTACAGGGGGCATCAATCAGCCCCAGCATTTT. It translates to CASSITGGINQPQHF.